The entry that follows covers one T cell receptor beta chain sequence. This CDR3 region has 13 residues. Germline V CDR1 and CDR2: SGHNT, YYREEE (reference sequence). The germline V and J ends were trimmed by 0 bases and 9 bases, with 10 bases remaining between them. This entry comes from a study of blood T cell repertoires in COVID-19. At the level of the study: The analysed material was cDNA or gDNA that came from T cells, B-cell-depleted T cells, or PBMCs.

Using immunoSEQ multiplex PCR, the repertoire was profiled, and TCRdb retains in-frame clones only, with some absent. The data hold roughly 86,000 clones, with about 87% observed a single time. The origin of this receptor is a man aged 35-49 years with acute or convalescent COVID-19. V usage is TRBV5-4 and J usage is TRBJ2-1; the D is unclear. The sample was peripheral blood. CDR3 sequence (DNA): TGTGCCAGCAGCTTGGGACCTAGGAGTGAGCAGTTCTTC. Translated: CASSLGPRSEQFF.